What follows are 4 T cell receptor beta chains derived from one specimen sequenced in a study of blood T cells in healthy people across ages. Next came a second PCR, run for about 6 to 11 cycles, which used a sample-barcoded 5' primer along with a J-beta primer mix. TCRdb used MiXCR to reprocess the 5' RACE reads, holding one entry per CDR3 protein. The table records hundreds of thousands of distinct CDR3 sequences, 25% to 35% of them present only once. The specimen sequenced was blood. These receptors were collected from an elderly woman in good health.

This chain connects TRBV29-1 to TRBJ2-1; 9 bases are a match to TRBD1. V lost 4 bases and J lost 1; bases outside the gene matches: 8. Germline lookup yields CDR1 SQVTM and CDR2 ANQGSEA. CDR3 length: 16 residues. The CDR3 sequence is CSVGGQGSGSYNEQFF. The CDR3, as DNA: TGCAGCGTTGGGGGACAGGGATCGGGGTCCTACAATGAGCAGTTCTTC.

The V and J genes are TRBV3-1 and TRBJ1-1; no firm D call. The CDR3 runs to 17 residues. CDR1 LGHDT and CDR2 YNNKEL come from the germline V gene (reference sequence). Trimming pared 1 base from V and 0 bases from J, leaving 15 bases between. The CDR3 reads CASSQGLFSTVNTEAFF. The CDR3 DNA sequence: TGTGCCAGCAGCCAAGGTCTATTTAGTACAGTGAACACTGAAGCTTTCTTT.

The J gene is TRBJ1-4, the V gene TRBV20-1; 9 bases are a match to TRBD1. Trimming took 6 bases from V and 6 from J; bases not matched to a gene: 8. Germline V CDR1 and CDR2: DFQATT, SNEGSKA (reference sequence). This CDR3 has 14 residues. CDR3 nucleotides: TGCAGTGCCTCCGGGGACAGGGTGGATGAAAAACTGTTTTTT. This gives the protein CSASGDRVDEKLFF.

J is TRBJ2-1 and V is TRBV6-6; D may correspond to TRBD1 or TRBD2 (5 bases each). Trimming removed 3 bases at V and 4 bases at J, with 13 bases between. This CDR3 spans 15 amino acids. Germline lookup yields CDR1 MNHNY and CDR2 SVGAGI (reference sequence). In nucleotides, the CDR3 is TGTGCCAGCAGTTATCAGGACGGGGCTTACAATGAGCAGTTCTTC. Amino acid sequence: CASSYQDGAYNEQFF.